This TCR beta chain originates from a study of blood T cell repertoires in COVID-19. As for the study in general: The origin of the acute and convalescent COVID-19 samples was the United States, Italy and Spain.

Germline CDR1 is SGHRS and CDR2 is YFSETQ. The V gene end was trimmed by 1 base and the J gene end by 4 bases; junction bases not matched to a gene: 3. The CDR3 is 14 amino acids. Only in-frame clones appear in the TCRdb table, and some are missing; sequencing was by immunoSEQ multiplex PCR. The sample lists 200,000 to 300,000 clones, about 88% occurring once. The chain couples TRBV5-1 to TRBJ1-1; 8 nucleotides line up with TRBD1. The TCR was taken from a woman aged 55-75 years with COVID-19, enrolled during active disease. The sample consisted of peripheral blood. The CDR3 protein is CASSLNTGGTEAFF. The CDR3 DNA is TGCGCCAGCAGCTTGAATACAGGGGGCACTGAAGCTTTCTTT.